The 8 T cell receptor beta chains presented below share a single source sample, sequenced in a study of cytomegalovirus exposure and HLA in healthy donors. Researchers ran the PCR with 60 Vbeta and 13 Jbeta primers. Clones were read by immunoSEQ multiplex PCR, and TCRdb kept only the in-frame ones, dropping some. The data show approximately 120,000 clones, 77% seen once. Sequencing was performed on PBMCs. Receptors were obtained from a woman aged 40-49 years in good health and CMV-seropositive.

This chain joins TRBV11-2 and TRBJ1-2, with TRBD1 identical over 9 bases. The CDR3 consists of 18 residues. The V and J ends lost 0 bases and 1 base, in that order; junction bases with no gene match: 9. The germline V gene has CDR1 SGHAT and CDR2 FQNNGV. The CDR3 region is CASSLDGTGSSNNYGYTF. DNA for the CDR3: TGTGCCAGCAGCTTAGACGGGACAGGGTCATCTAATAACTATGGCTACACCTTC.

CDR3 nucleotides: TGTGCCAGCAGTGAGGGTAGCGGGAGGACCGGGGAGCTGTTTTTT. Translation gives CASSEGSGRTGELFF. The chain joins TRBV6-4 to TRBJ2-2; TRBD2 aligns across 10 bases. After removal of 3 bases from V and 5 bases from J, the junction contained 3 bases not matched to a gene. Germline CDR1 is MRHNA and CDR2 is SNTAGT. The CDR3 has 15 amino acids.

The V gene is TRBV28, the J gene TRBJ1-1; D gene ambiguous. Germline V gene sequence: CDR1 MDHEN, CDR2 SYDVKM. V lost 2 bases to trimming and J lost 0 bases, with 10 bases between them. The CDR3 is made up of 15 amino acids. The CDR3 bases are TGTGCCAGCAGTTTAAGTGAGGATCTGAACACTGAAGCTTTCTTT. This encodes CASSLSEDLNTEAFF.

V is TRBV2 and J is TRBJ1-1; D unclear. The CDR3 sequence is 16 residues long. Germline CDR1 SNHLY, CDR2 FYNNEI. The ends were cut back, 1 base at V and 0 bases at J, with 12 bases in the middle. The DNA for the CDR3 is TGTGCCAGCAGTGAAGGTTTTTTTGGAGTGAACACTGAAGCTTTCTTT. As protein: CASSEGFFGVNTEAFF.

This clone has a handful of counts. This chain joins TRBV11-2 and TRBJ2-5; 7 nucleotides align to TRBD2. The V gene's germline CDR1 is SGHAT and CDR2 FQNNGV. The junction had 9 bases not matched to a gene; V was cut back by 0 bases and J by 2 bases. The CDR3 sequence is 17 residues long. The CDR3 nucleotides are TGTGCCAGCAGCTTAGATCAACGGCGGGGGAGACAAGAGACCCAGTACTTC. This gives the protein CASSLDQRRGRQETQYF.

This clone was detected only a few times. Here the CDR3 DNA reads TGTGCCAGCAGTGAAGCGACGGGACAGGGAGGCTACGAGCAGTACTTC. Its translation is CASSEATGQGGYEQYF. V usage is TRBV6-1 and J usage is TRBJ2-7, with 9 bases matching TRBD1. V shed 0 bases, J shed 3 bases, and the junction held 6 bases outside the gene matches. This CDR3 spans 16 amino acids. Germline CDR1 reads MNHNS; CDR2 reads SASEGT.

The gene calls are TRBV9 and TRBJ2-7, with a possible D match to TRBD2 (5 bases). Deletions cut 0 bases from V and 4 bases from J, with 11 bases between. Germline CDR1 SGDLS, CDR2 YYNGEE. The CDR3 contains 14 residues. CDR3 coding DNA: TGTGCCAGCAGCGTAGCGGGCGGGTTTTACGAGCAGTACTTC. This encodes CASSVAGGFYEQYF.

This clone has only a few counts. The chain links TRBV7-2 to TRBJ1-5; D is unclear. Deletions cut 2 bases from V and 5 bases from J, with 7 bases between. CDR3 length: 13 amino acids. From germline, CDR1 is SGHTA and CDR2 FQGNSA. CDR3 sequence: CASSLNVDQPQHF. CDR3 DNA sequence: TGTGCCAGCAGCTTAAACGTAGATCAGCCCCAGCATTTT.